What follows describes a single T cell receptor beta chain. Which antigen it targets is not known. Per-base qualities were not stored, and no clone one base away is much larger. This sample was taken from a study of blood T cell repertoires in COVID-19 (TCRdb year 2020). About the study as a whole: Collaborator samples came from the United States, Italy and Spain and covered acute and convalescent phases of COVID-19. Where HLA class I and class II types were available, the types were taken from metadata supplied by the sample provider, not from assay-based typing. The material from the prospective study consisted of cDNA or gDNA derived from T cells, B-cell-depleted T cells, or PBMCs. The repertoires were released in a freely available public database meant as a resource for research on the immune response to SARS-CoV-2. Nearly every sample came with metadata listing a de-identified subject ID, COVID-19 status, age in years and sex. Samples were obtained from the ongoing ImmuneRACE study (first 160 participants) and from 1,200 or so subjects provided by 6 global collaborators. Subjects who had been exposed to COVID-19, were actively infected with it, or had recovered from it provided the deeply sampled blood TCRbeta repertoires that made up the dataset.

The junction shows trimming of 6 bases on V and 0 bases on J, plus 14 bases between the germline ends. Counted from cysteine to phenylalanine, this CDR3 has 15 amino acids. Kept here is only the CDR3 DNA, which spans 45 bases and is read in frame from base 1. Sequences MNHEY (CDR1) and SVGAGI (CDR2) are obtained from the germline V gene. What the authors observed across the whole study: The amount of clinical and demographic metadata varied by source and participant and was provided uncurated.

In the prospective study, participants were roughly 18 to 100 years old, resided in fewer than 25 geographic areas of the United States, and were enrolled through a virtual design. Cohort assignment in the prospective study relied on participant-reported clinical history from a screening survey and a study questionnaire. In the prospective study, mobile phlebotomists collected whole blood, serum and a nasopharyngeal or oropharyngeal swab from each participant. Prospective study participants could optionally give additional blood draws and questionnaires over a 2-month period. Prospective study blood samples were shipped either frozen or at room temperature before DNA extraction. The immunoSEQ Assay, a bias-controlled multiplex PCR, was used to amplify TCRbeta CDR3 regions from genomic DNA. Turning to the authors' computational methods: The number of nucleated cells in each sample was estimated from the amplification of reference gene primers within the assay. To quantify the absolute abundance of each unique TCRbeta CDR3 rearrangement, sequence reads were collapsed and filtered. For each sample, productive Simpson clonality was calculated as the square root of Simpson's diversity index over productive rearrangements. What TCRdb holds here is the immuneACCESS table cut down to in-frame rearrangements. Part of the clones is not present; checked against another copy, under half of the missing clones reflect an unresolved V gene, and the others are unexplained. The DNA gave D and trimming, while V, J and clone size come from that table. This sample holds roughly 150,000 clones; about 85% were observed only once. The ten most abundant clones make up about 5.7% of the sample.

The chain was built from TRBV6-5 and TRBJ2-5, and the D gene may be TRBD1, 6 bases matching. This TCR was recovered from a woman in her forties with acute COVID-19. The sequenced sample consisted of PBMCs or T cells enriched from blood (not recorded which). The DNA is as follows: TGTGCCAGCAGAACCGCACAGGGCTACCAAGAGACCCAGTACTTC. The encoded protein is CASRTAQGYQETQYF.